The 5 T cell receptor beta chains presented below share a single source sample, sequenced in a study of blood T cell repertoires in COVID-19. Assay used: immunoSEQ multiplex PCR; TCRdb lists only in-frame clones, some missing. The sample has more than 250,000 clones; roughly 85% are singletons. Sequenced input: PBMCs or T cells enriched from blood (not recorded which). These receptors originate from a woman aged 30 to 39 who had recovered from COVID-19.

CDR3 sequence (DNA): TGTGCCAGCAGCATGGACAGGGGCCGTGAGACCCAGTACTTC. Amino acids: CASSMDRGRETQYF. J is TRBJ2-5 and V is TRBV7-9, with 9 bases that match TRBD1. Germline CDR1 and CDR2: SEHNR and FQNEAQ (reference sequence). V lost 5 bases to trimming and J lost 5 bases; unmatched junction nucleotides: 6. The CDR3 has 14 residues.

The chain links TRBV4-1 to TRBJ2-7; D perhaps matches TRBD2 (5 bases). Trimming removed 4 bases at V and 0 bases at J, with 13 bases between. Germline assignment: CDR1 MGHRA and CDR2 YSYEKL. This CDR3 is 15 amino acids long. CDR3 nucleotides: TGCGCCAGCAGCCGCCGCTCGGGATCCTCCTACGAGCAGTACTTC. This gives the protein CASSRRSGSSYEQYF.

The V call is TRBV19, the J call TRBJ2-5; TRBD2 agrees at 7 bases. Germline V gene lookup returns CDR1 LNHDA and CDR2 SQIVND (reference sequence). V lost 2 bases, J lost 5 bases, and 11 bases stayed unmatched. The CDR3 consists of 16 residues. The CDR3 is CASSIPSPTGRETQYF. The CDR3 region has the DNA TGTGCCAGTAGTATACCCTCCCCGACCGGGAGGGAGACCCAGTACTTC.

This clone was seen only once. Other DNA sequences in this sample translate to the same CDR3. The rearrangement uses TRBV5-1 and TRBJ1-1, with a tentative D call TRBD1 (5 bases). The CDR3 loop spans 13 amino acids. Trimming took off 5 bases at V and 0 bases at J, with 8 bases between the two ends. Per the germline V gene, CDR1 is SGHRS and CDR2 is YFSETQ. This CDR3 is CASSSQVNTEAFF. CDR3 nucleotides: TGCGCCAGCAGTTCACAGGTGAACACTGAAGCTTTCTTT.

The CDR3 region is CASSLGGQGGSPLHF. The CDR3 DNA reads TGTGCCAGCAGCTTGGGAGGACAGGGAGGGTCACCCCTCCACTTT. The chain links TRBV5-4 to TRBJ1-6, with 8 nucleotides matching TRBD1. This CDR3 has 15 amino acids. Germline V gene sequence: CDR1 SGHNT, CDR2 YYREEE (reference sequence). The V segment lost 0 bases and the J segment 10 bases; nucleotides outside the gene matches: 6. Combining the CDR3 with reference TRBV5-4 and TRBJ1-6 gives the whole variable domain ETGVTQSPTHLIKTRGQQVTLRCSSQSGHNTVSWYQQALGQGPQFIFQYYREEENGRGNFPPRFSGLQFPNYSSELNVNALELDDSALYLCASSLGGQGGSPLHFGNGTRLTVT.